The 5 T cell receptor beta chains in this list originate from one sample, sequenced in a study of shared clonotypes between healthy human individuals. Measured with immunoSEQ multiplex PCR; TCRdb has only the in-frame clones, and not every one. The sample records approximately 2.5 million clones, over 85% being singletons. Sequencing was done on a sample of naive CD4+ T cells from PBMCs. Subset denoted: CD45RA+ positively selected. Receptor source: a man aged 18 to 29 in good health. Some clones in this sample may be carry-over from other donors' samples.

This chain joins TRBV25-1 and TRBJ2-1, with a possible D match to TRBD2 (5 bases). Germline loops: CDR1 MGHDK, CDR2 SYGVNS. V dropped 1 base and J dropped 9 bases, with 16 bases sitting between them. This CDR3 has 15 residues. CDR3 residues: CASSELSSGNFEQFF. In nucleotides, the CDR3 is TGTGCCAGCAGTGAATTATCTTCCGGGAACTTTGAGCAGTTCTTC.

In its sample, this clone was seen once. The rearrangement links TRBV19 to TRBJ2-2; TRBD2 aligns across 13 bases. Per the germline V gene, CDR1 is LNHDA and CDR2 is SQIVND (reference sequence). The V gene end was trimmed by 5 bases and the J gene end by 0 bases; junction bases not matched to a gene: 18. The length of the CDR3 is 22 residues. The CDR3 sequence is CASSSTVPGLAGTLANTGELFF. The CDR3 DNA follows: TGTGCCAGTAGTTCAACCGTTCCGGGACTAGCGGGGACTTTGGCGAACACCGGGGAGCTGTTTTTT.

Note on this clone: The sample contains more than one DNA sequence encoding this CDR3. The J gene is TRBJ1-5, the V gene TRBV7-2, with 9 bases fitting TRBD1. V gave up 4 bases and J gave up 4 bases; unmatched junction bases: 5. This CDR3 is built from 15 residues. The germline V gene has CDR1 SGHTA and CDR2 FQGNSA. CDR3 residues: CASSSQGAGNQPQHF. The CDR3 nucleotides are TGTGCCAGCAGCTCACAGGGGGCGGGGAATCAGCCCCAGCATTTT.

V is TRBV11-3 and J is TRBJ2-1; a weak D match, TRBD2 (6 bases). V was shortened by 5 bases and J by 10 bases, with 15 bases between the two germline ends. Per germline, CDR1 SGHNT and CDR2 YENEEA. The CDR3 runs to 13 residues. The CDR3 DNA sequence: TGTGCCAGCAGCCGCGGAGGGAGCAAGGAGCAGTTCTTC. Protein sequence: CASSRGGSKEQFF. Filled out from reference TRBV11-3 and TRBJ2-1, the complete variable domain reads EAGVVQSPRYKIIEKKQPVAFWCNPISGHNTLYWYLQNLGQGPELLIRYENEEAVDDSQLPKDRFSAERLKGVDSTLKIQPAELGDSAVYLCASSRGGSKEQFFGPGTRLTVL.

This rearrangement joins TRBV7-8 to TRBJ1-1; 7 nucleotides align to TRBD1. Unmatched junction bases numbered 4, after V lost 5 bases and J lost 1 base. The CDR3 has 14 residues. CDR1 and CDR2 from the germline V gene are SGHVS and FQNEAQ. For the CDR3, the DNA is TGTGCCAGCAGCCCTCGGGACAGGAACACTGAAGCTTTCTTT. It codes for CASSPRDRNTEAFF.